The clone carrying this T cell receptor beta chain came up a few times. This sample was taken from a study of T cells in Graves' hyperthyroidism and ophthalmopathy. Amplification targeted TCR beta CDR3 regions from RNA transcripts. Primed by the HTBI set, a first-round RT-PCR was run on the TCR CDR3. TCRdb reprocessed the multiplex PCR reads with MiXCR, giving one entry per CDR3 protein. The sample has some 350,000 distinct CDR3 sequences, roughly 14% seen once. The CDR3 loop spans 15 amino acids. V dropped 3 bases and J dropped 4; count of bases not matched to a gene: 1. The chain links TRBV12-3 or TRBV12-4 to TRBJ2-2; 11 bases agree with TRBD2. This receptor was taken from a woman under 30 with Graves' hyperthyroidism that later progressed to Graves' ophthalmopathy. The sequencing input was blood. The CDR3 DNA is TGTGCCAGCAGTTTTAGCGGGAGGGGCACCGGGGAGCTGTTTTTT. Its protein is CASSFSGRGTGELFF.